The source of this T cell receptor (beta chain) is a study of blood T cell repertoires in COVID-19 (dated by TCRdb to between 2020 and 2021). Broadly, across the study: Samples from collaborators originated in the United States, Italy and Spain and spanned both the acute and convalescent phases of COVID-19. The samples were drawn from two sources: the first 160 participants of the ongoing ImmuneRACE study, and 1,254 subjects contributed by 6 global collaborators. The repertoires were released in a freely available public database intended as a resource for research on the immune response to SARS-CoV-2. Nearly every sample came with metadata listing a de-identified subject ID, COVID-19 status, age in years and sex. The dataset comprised deeply sampled blood TCRbeta repertoires from subjects exposed to, actively infected with, or recovered from COVID-19. The material from the prospective study consisted of cDNA or gDNA derived from T cells, B-cell-depleted T cells, or PBMCs. Where available, HLA class I and class II types were taken from metadata supplied by the sample provider and were not determined by assay-based typing.

The paper's findings and limits, for the study overall: How much clinical and demographic metadata was included differed by source and by participant, and the metadata was provided uncurated.

Note on this clone: The antigen it recognizes is unknown. One base away there is no much larger clone; base qualities are not given.

TCRbeta CDR3 regions were amplified from genomic DNA using the immunoSEQ Assay, a bias-controlled multiplex PCR. In the paper's pipeline: Nucleated cell counts per sample were estimated from amplification of reference gene primers within the assay. Sequence reads were collapsed and filtered to measure the absolute abundance of every unique TCRbeta CDR3 rearrangement. For each sample, productive Simpson clonality was calculated as the square root of Simpson's diversity index over productive rearrangements. TCRdb limited this immuneACCESS table to in-frame rearrangements with V and J called. A share of clones is missing; checked studies link under half to unresolved V genes, and the rest is unexplained. That table is the source of V, J and clone size, and D and trimming were worked out from the DNA. This sample has approximately 200,000 clones in its table, and about nine tenths of those were observed once. Approximately 4% of the sample rests with the top ten.

V and J lose 3 bases and 4 bases, and a span of 7 bases separates them. The CDR3 contains 13 residues, cysteine and phenylalanine counted. The only DNA kept is the CDR3, 39 bases in frame from the first base. Collaborating institutions collected whole blood in K2EDTA tubes following their own protocols. Collaborator samples were shipped for TCRbeta analysis as frozen whole blood, isolated PBMCs, or DNA extracted from either sample type. The sequenced material came from peripheral blood. The clonotype originates from a woman between 25 and 40 years old with acute or convalescent COVID-19. Here the chain combines TRBV12-3 or TRBV12-4 and TRBJ1-5; the D gene is perhaps TRBD1, on 5 matching bases. The CDR3 region has the sequence CASSFRGNQPQHF. The base sequence is TGTGCCAGCAGTTTTCGGGGGAATCAGCCCCAGCATTTT.